This TCR beta chain was retrieved from a study of blood T cell repertoires in COVID-19. Study-level information: From T cells, B-cell-depleted T cells, or PBMCs came the material, which was cDNA or gDNA.

Per the original data handling: Quantification of nucleated cells was approximated via reference gene primer amplification. Clones were read by immunoSEQ multiplex PCR, and TCRdb kept only the in-frame ones, dropping some. That table supplies the V and J calls and clone size; D and trimming were determined from the DNA. The sample carries 150,000 or so clones, approximately 85% recorded once. The germline V gene has CDR1 SGHTA and CDR2 FQGNSA. The CDR3 loop spans 17 amino acids. V was trimmed by 5 bases and J by 0 bases, leaving 18 bases between them. This TCR derives from a man in his fifties or sixties with COVID-19, enrolled during active disease. Sequencing was done on a sample of peripheral blood. The chain recombines TRBV7-2 with TRBJ2-3; the D gene is possibly TRBD1 (7 bases). CDR3 sequence: CASSTQGEARSTDTQYF. The CDR3 DNA reads TGTGCCAGCAGCACCCAGGGGGAGGCCAGAAGCACAGATACGCAGTATTTT. The full variable domain, its missing parts supplied by reference TRBV7-2 and TRBJ2-3, is GAGVSQSPSNKVTEKGKDVELRCDPISGHTALYWYRQSLGQGLEFLIYFQGNSAPDKSGLPSDRFSAERTGGSVSTLTIQRTQQEDSAVYLCASSTQGEARSTDTQYFGPGTRLTVL.